The clone carrying this T cell receptor beta chain was found a few times. Antigen specificity is unknown. TCRdb called the 5' RACE reads again in MiXCR, with one record for every CDR3 protein. The table lists 43,000 or so distinct CDR3 sequences, roughly 12% of them singletons. This sample was taken from a study of spatial heterogeneity in lung cancer. Study-wide background: About 73 TRACERx patients with early, untreated non-small cell lung cancer donated samples.

Notes on the study in general: Blood showed ubiquitous tumor TCRs more often at resection than at routine follow-up.

Described time point: blood at routine non-recurrence follow-up after resection. Unsorted whole RNA of tumor, nontumor lung or frozen PBMC was sequenced. The CDR3 runs to 16 residues. Germline lookup yields CDR1 SGHTA and CDR2 FQGNSA. Trimming at V came to 5 bases and at J to 0 bases, leaving 9 bases not matched to a gene. The source was PBMCs, collected at follow-up. This chain links TRBV7-2 with TRBJ2-7, with 8 bases matching TRBD2. The TCR originated in a male donor with early-stage non-small cell lung cancer. In nucleotides, the CDR3 is TGTGCCAGCAGCCGTGCTAGCGGGTTTAGCTCCTACGAGCAGTACTTC. Translated, it gives CASSRASGFSSYEQYF.